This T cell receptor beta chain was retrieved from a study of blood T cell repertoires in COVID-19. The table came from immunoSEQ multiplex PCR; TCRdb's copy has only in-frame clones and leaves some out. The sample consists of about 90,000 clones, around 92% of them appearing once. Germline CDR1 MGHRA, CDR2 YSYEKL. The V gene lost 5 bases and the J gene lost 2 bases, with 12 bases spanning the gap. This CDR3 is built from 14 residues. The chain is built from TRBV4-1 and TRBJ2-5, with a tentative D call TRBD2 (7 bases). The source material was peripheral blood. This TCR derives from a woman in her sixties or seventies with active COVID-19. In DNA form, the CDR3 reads TGCGCCAGCAGCAGGGGGGGTTCTCAAGAGACCCAGTACTTC. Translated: CASSRGGSQETQYF.